A single sample gave rise to the 11 T cell receptor beta chains below, sequenced in a study of CD8+ T cells in alopecia areata. Described treatment: oral pan-JAK inhibitor, 5-10 mg twice daily. Reverse transcription of extracted RNA yielded cDNA, which provided the sequencing template. Assay: immunoSEQ multiplex PCR; the TCRdb copy retains only in-frame clones and omits some. Among over 120,000 clones listed, 45% to 60% were seen once. The sequencing used CD8+ T cells sorted from blood, collected at week 4, from a patient treated with tofacitinib. The receptors come from a human donor with alopecia areata.

V usage is TRBV13 and J usage is TRBJ2-5; no reliable D call. Looked up from germline, CDR1 is PRHDT and CDR2 is FYEKMQ (reference sequence). V lost 5 bases and J 0 bases, leaving 7 bases between the germline ends. The CDR3 spans 13 residues. The CDR3 coding sequence is TGTGCCAGCAGCCCCCAGTACCAAGAGACCCAGTACTTC. Its protein is CASSPQYQETQYF. Looking up the rest from reference TRBV13 and TRBJ2-5 gives the full variable domain: AAGVIQSPRHLIKEKRETATLKCYPIPRHDTVYWYQQGPGQDPQFLISFYEKMQSDKGSIPDRFSAQQFSDYHSELNMSSLELGDSALYFCASSPQYQETQYFGPGTRLLVL.

This clone was seen a few times. The V and J genes are TRBV6-6 and TRBJ1-1; D unresolved. V was shortened by 11 bases and J by 1 base, with 17 bases between the two germline ends. Germline loops: CDR1 MNHNY, CDR2 SVGAGI (reference sequence). The CDR3 runs to 14 residues. Here the CDR3 reads CAAGGYSPNTEAFF. DNA for the CDR3: TGTGCCGCGGGTGGGTACAGCCCGAACACTGAAGCTTTCTTT.

The J gene is TRBJ1-1, the V gene TRBV6-5, with D perhaps TRBD1 (6 bases). Trimming removed 5 bases at V and 5 bases at J, with 12 bases between. Germline V gene data show CDR1 as MNHEY and CDR2 as SVGAGI. The CDR3 has 13 amino acids. CDR3 sequence reads: CASSPQGQTEAFF. DNA of the CDR3: TGTGCCAGCAGTCCTCAGGGGCAGACTGAAGCTTTCTTT.

The rearrangement uses TRBV10-3 and TRBJ1-1, with D unclear. The V gene lost 10 bases and the J gene lost 5 bases, with 14 bases spanning the gap. The CDR3 contains 12 residues. Germline V gives CDR1 ENHRY, CDR2 SYGVKD. The CDR3, as DNA: TGTGCCACCTTGAGGGATTGGACTGAAGCTTTCTTT. Encoded protein: CATLRDWTEAFF.

This clone has just a few counts. This chain links TRBV27 with TRBJ1-4; 7 nucleotides align to TRBD1. V was pared by 5 bases and J by 3 bases, with 9 bases of the junction left unmatched. The CDR3 consists of 16 residues. Per germline, CDR1 MNHEY and CDR2 SMNVEV (reference sequence). CDR3 sequence (DNA): TGTGCCAGCAGTCCCGCAGGGGGAGAGGCTAATGAAAAACTGTTTTTT. Translated, it gives CASSPAGGEANEKLFF. The whole variable domain, filled in from reference TRBV27 and TRBJ1-4, reads EAQVTQNPRYLITVTGKKLTVTCSQNMNHEYMSWYRQDPGLGLRQIYYSMNVEVTDKGDVPEGYKVSRKEKRNFPLILESPSPNQTSLYFCASSPAGGEANEKLFFGSGTQLSVL.

A note on this clone: A much larger clone differs by one base, so this may be a read error. The chain carries TRBV5-6 and TRBJ2-7; D ambiguous. The germline V and J ends were trimmed by 0 bases and 2 bases, with 3 bases remaining between them. Germline assignment: CDR1 SGHDT and CDR2 YYEEEE. The CDR3 is 12 amino acids. CDR3 DNA: TGTGCCAGCAGCTTGGTCCCCTACGAGCAGTACTTC. Its protein is CASSLVPYEQYF.

As for this clone: Other DNA sequences in the sample encode the same CDR3. The chain links TRBV27 to TRBJ1-5; the D is unclear. The CDR3 consists of 14 residues. Germline V gene data show CDR1 as MNHEY and CDR2 as SMNVEV (reference sequence). With 5 bases removed from V and 2 bases from J, the gap between germline ends came to 10 bases. The CDR3 DNA is TGTGCCAGCAGTCCCGTCGGGGGCAATCAGCCCCAGCATTTT. It translates to CASSPVGGNQPQHF.

This chain connects TRBV5-1 to TRBJ1-6; 9 bases align to TRBD1. The V gene end was trimmed by 3 bases and the J gene end by 6 bases; junction bases not matched to a gene: 4. The germline CDR1 and CDR2 sequences are SGHRS and YFSETQ. The CDR3 contains 15 residues. The CDR3 here is CASSSSTGGNSPLHF. In DNA form, the CDR3 reads TGCGCCAGCAGCTCGTCGACAGGGGGTAATTCACCCCTCCACTTT.

The chain couples TRBV29-1 to TRBJ2-5; the match to TRBD1 covers 7 bases. The J segment lost 2 bases and the V segment lost 7 bases, leaving 1 base of the junction unmatched. The CDR3 consists of 11 residues. Per germline, CDR1 SQVTM and CDR2 ANQGSEA. CDR3 protein: CSGGQQETQYF. The CDR3 bases are TGCAGCGGGGGACAGCAAGAGACCCAGTACTTC.

The chain has TRBV5-6 and TRBJ2-7; D not certain. The CDR3 has 14 residues. V was clipped by 5 bases and J by 5 bases, with 17 bases between them. Germline V gene data show CDR1 as SGHDT and CDR2 as YYEEEE. In DNA, the CDR3 is TGTGCCAGCAGTCCCGGGCCCCTGGTCGACGAGCAGTACTTC. It translates to CASSPGPLVDEQYF.

This clone was observed a handful of times. The genes are TRBV30 and TRBJ2-7; possible D gene TRBD1, 5 bases. V lost 5 bases to trimming and J lost 6 bases, with 11 bases between them. Germline V gene sequence: CDR1 GTSNPN, CDR2 SVGIG (reference sequence). The CDR3 runs to 11 residues. CDR3 amino acids: CAWGTGTEQYF. The CDR3 nucleotides read TGTGCCTGGGGAACAGGCACCGAGCAGTACTTC.